A single sample gave rise to the 16 T cell receptor beta chains below, sequenced in a study of T cell responses to AZD1222 COVID-19 vaccine. The protocol was immunoSEQ multiplex PCR, while the TCRdb copy is restricted to in-frame clones and leaves out a portion. This table holds roughly 71,000 clones, 85% found once. Source: peripheral blood, taken on day 0 of AZD1222 vaccination. The source of these receptors is an adult in good health.

The chain uses TRBV2 and TRBJ1-2; 9 bases map to TRBD1. J was trimmed by 4 bases and V by 6 bases; bases with no gene match: 9. Germline V CDR1 and CDR2: SNHLY, FYNNEI. CDR3 length equals 15 residues. CDR3 in DNA: TGTGCCAGCAGGGCGAACAGGGGGCTCCCCTATGGCTACACCTTC. It yields the protein CASRANRGLPYGYTF.

The chain uses TRBV19 and TRBJ1-5, with 9 bases lining up with TRBD1. There are 16 residues in the CDR3. Per germline, CDR1 LNHDA and CDR2 SQIVND (reference sequence). The V and J ends lost 8 bases and 1 base, in that order; junction bases with no gene match: 9. The CDR3 protein is CASQPYGTGSNQPQHF. The DNA for the CDR3 is TGTGCCAGTCAACCCTACGGGACAGGGAGCAATCAGCCCCAGCATTTT.

J is TRBJ2-3 and V is TRBV27; 10 bases map to TRBD2. CDR1 and CDR2 from the germline V gene are MNHEY and SMNVEV (reference sequence). The CDR3 is 15 residues long. The V gene end was trimmed by 5 bases and the J gene end by 6 bases; junction bases not matched to a gene: 8. CDR3 residues: CASSLSGRAPDTQYF. The CDR3 DNA follows: TGTGCCAGCAGTCTCAGCGGGAGGGCACCCGATACGCAGTATTTT.

The V gene is TRBV6-2 or TRBV6-3, the J gene TRBJ1-4; D might be TRBD1 (5 bases). This CDR3 has 16 residues. V was cut by 0 bases and J by 2 bases, with 10 bases left in between. Germline CDR1 MNHEY, CDR2 SVGEGT. CDR3 coding DNA: TGTGCCAGCAGTTACTCGGGGGTGGGCACTAATGAAAAACTGTTTTTT. This sequence encodes CASSYSGVGTNEKLFF.

V is TRBV5-8 and J is TRBJ1-2; D possibly corresponds to TRBD1 (5 bases). This CDR3 contains 16 residues. The V end was cut by 3 bases, the J end by 8 bases, with 23 bases between. Germline-derived CDR1 and CDR2 are SGHTS and YDEGEE. The CDR3 loop is CASSSSGLPGVRGYTF. DNA for the CDR3: TGTGCCAGCAGCTCCTCGGGATTGCCGGGGGTTCGCGGCTACACCTTC. The full variable domain, completed using reference TRBV5-8 and TRBJ1-2, is EAGVTQSPTHLIKTRGQQATLRCSPISGHTSVYWYQQALGLGLQFLLWYDEGEERNRGNFPPRFSGRQFPNYSSELNVNALELEDSALYLCASSSSGLPGVRGYTFGSGTRLTVV.

V and J are TRBV27 and TRBJ2-7; possible D gene TRBD1, 6 bases. There are 11 residues in the CDR3. Germline CDR1 and CDR2: MNHEY and SMNVEV (reference sequence). V gave up 7 bases and J gave up 4 bases, with 8 bases separating them. CDR3 bases: TGTGCCAGCATACAGGGTTACGAGCAGTACTTC. Translating gives CASIQGYEQYF.

This chain's CDR3 is CASSYRSEETQYF. The CDR3 DNA sequence: TGTGCCAGCAGTTACAGGTCGGAGGAGACCCAGTACTTC. This chain links TRBV6-6 with TRBJ2-5; D unclear. Germline V lookup: CDR1 MNHNY, CDR2 SVGAGI (reference sequence). Trimming pared 2 bases from V and 5 bases from J, leaving 9 bases between. This CDR3 has 13 amino acids.

This chain uses TRBV5-4 with TRBJ1-1; D is unclear. The CDR3 covers 14 residues. Trimming cost V 1 base and J 3 bases, with 10 bases left between them. Germline V gene sequence: CDR1 SGHNT, CDR2 YYREEE (reference sequence). CDR3 DNA sequence: TGTGCCAGCAGCTTGAAGCATCCCCACACTGAAGCTTTCTTT. As protein: CASSLKHPHTEAFF.

The chain carries TRBV27 and TRBJ2-5; no clear D. CDR1 MNHEY and CDR2 SMNVEV come from the germline V gene (reference sequence). CDR3 size: 13 residues. Deletions cut 0 bases from V and 1 base from J, with 3 bases between. The DNA of the CDR3 is TGTGCCAGCAGTTTATCTCGCCAAGAGACCCAGTACTTC. Its translation: CASSLSRQETQYF.

This clone has a handful of counts. This rearrangement joins TRBV19 to TRBJ2-1; the D is unclear. Trimming took off 5 bases at V and 6 bases at J, with 14 bases between the two ends. CDR3 size: 14 residues. CDR1 and CDR2 from the germline V gene are LNHDA and SQIVND (reference sequence). This CDR3 is CASSENDAGNEQFF. DNA for the CDR3: TGTGCCAGTAGTGAAAACGACGCCGGCAATGAGCAGTTCTTC.

The genes are TRBV6-2 or TRBV6-3 and TRBJ2-7; weak D call: TRBD1 (6 bases). The V end was cut by 5 bases, the J end by 6 bases, with 20 bases between. The CDR3 is made up of 15 amino acids. The germline V gene encodes CDR1 MNHEY and CDR2 SVGEGT. Here the CDR3 reads CASSQSGAGFSEQYF. The CDR3 DNA sequence: TGTGCCAGCAGTCAGTCAGGGGCCGGCTTCTCCGAGCAGTACTTC.

This rearrangement joins TRBV5-8 to TRBJ2-2; the D gene could be TRBD1 or TRBD2 (5 bases each). V was trimmed by 6 bases and J by 5 bases, leaving 14 bases between them. Looked up from germline, CDR1 is SGHTS and CDR2 is YDEGEE. The CDR3 loop spans 14 amino acids. CDR3 nucleotides: TGTGCCAGCACTAGGGGAGTACCGACCGGGGAGCTGTTTTTT. Residues: CASTRGVPTGELFF.

This clone appeared a few times. This sequence joins TRBV21-1 and TRBJ2-7; TRBD2 was called by the table and not checked on the DNA. TRBV21-1 is a pseudogene locus. CDR3 length: 15 amino acids. CDR3 sequence reads: CASSKEGGRGDEQYF. CDR3 coding DNA: TGTGCCAGCAGCAAAGAGGGGGGGCGCGGGGACGAGCAGTACTTC.

The J gene is TRBJ2-3, the V gene TRBV21-1; the table gives TRBD1 as D, unverified against the DNA. TRBV21-1 is termed a pseudogene. The CDR3 consists of 17 residues. For the CDR3, the DNA is TGTGCCAGCAGCACCCGGGAAGACAGGGCATACACAGATACGCAGTATTTT. This sequence encodes CASSTREDRAYTDTQYF.

The rearrangement joins TRBV11-2 to TRBJ2-1; perhaps TRBD1 as D (6 bases). Trimming pared 5 bases from V and 8 bases from J, leaving 7 bases between. The CDR3 length is 11 residues. Per germline, CDR1 SGHAT and CDR2 FQNNGV. The CDR3 bases are TGTGCCAGCAGCGAGGGGGATGAGCAGTTCTTC. Its protein product is CASSEGDEQFF.

The chain joins TRBV19 to TRBJ1-3; no firm D call. Germline loops: CDR1 LNHDA, CDR2 SQIVND (reference sequence). V was clipped by 5 bases and J by 4 bases, with 12 bases between them. This CDR3 region has 14 residues. In DNA form, the CDR3 reads TGTGCCAGTAGTCCCCTGCAGTACGGAAACACCATATATTTT. Protein sequence: CASSPLQYGNTIYF. Filled out from reference TRBV19 and TRBJ1-3, the complete variable domain reads DGGITQSPKYLFRKEGQNVTLSCEQNLNHDAMYWYRQDPGQGLRLIYYSQIVNDFQKGDIAEGYSVSREKKESFPLTVTSAQKNPTAFYLCASSPLQYGNTIYFGEGSWLTVV.